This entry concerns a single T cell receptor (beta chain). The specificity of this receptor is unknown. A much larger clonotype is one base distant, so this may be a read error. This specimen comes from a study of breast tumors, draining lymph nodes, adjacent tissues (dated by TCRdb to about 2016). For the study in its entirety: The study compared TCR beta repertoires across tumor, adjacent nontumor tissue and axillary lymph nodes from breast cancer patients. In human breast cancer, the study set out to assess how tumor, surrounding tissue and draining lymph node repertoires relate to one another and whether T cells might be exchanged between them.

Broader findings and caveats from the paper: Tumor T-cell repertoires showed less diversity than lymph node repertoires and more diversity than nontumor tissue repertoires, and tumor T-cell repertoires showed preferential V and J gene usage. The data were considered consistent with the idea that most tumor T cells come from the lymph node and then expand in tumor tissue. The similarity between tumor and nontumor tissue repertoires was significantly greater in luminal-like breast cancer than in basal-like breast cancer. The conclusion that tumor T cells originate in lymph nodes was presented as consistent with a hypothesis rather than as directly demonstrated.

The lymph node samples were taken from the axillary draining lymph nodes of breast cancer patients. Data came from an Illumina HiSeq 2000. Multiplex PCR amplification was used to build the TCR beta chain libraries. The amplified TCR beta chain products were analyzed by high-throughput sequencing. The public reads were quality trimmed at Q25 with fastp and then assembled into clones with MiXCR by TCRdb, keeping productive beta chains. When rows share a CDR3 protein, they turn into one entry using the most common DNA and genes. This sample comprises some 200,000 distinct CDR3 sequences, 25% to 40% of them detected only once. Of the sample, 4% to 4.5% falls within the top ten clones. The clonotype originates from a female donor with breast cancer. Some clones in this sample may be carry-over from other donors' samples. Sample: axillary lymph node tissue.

The nucleotides are TGTGCCAGCAGTTTCGGGCAGGGGTACAATGAGCAGTTCTTC. This codes for CASSFGQGYNEQFF. The V and J genes are TRBV12-3 or TRBV12-4 and TRBJ2-1; TRBD1 is a weak D gene call, 6 bases matching. V is shortened by 3 bases, J by 4 bases, and the region joining them spans 10 bases. From its cysteine to its phenylalanine, the CDR3 spans 14 amino acids. Just CDR3 DNA is preserved here, 42 bases in frame from base 1.